Listed here are 10 T cell receptor beta chains from one sample, sequenced in a study of T cells in localized non-small cell lung cancer. The repertoire was sequenced with immunoSEQ multiplex PCR; TCRdb's copy has only in-frame clones and lacks some. The sample has 35,000 or so clones; approximately 88% are singletons. Sequencing was performed on peripheral blood, taken before any cancer treatment. The receptors here all came from a woman aged 35 to 70 with stage I lung adenocarcinoma.

This clone was picked up one time. The genes are TRBV6-1 and TRBJ2-4, with 7 bases aligning to TRBD2. The J segment lost 12 bases and the V segment lost 1 base, leaving 6 bases of the junction unmatched. CDR1 and CDR2 (germline): MNHNS, SASEGT. The CDR3 contains 13 residues. CDR3 bases: TGTGCCAGCAGTGAAGACATGGGGAGGGCTCAGTACTTC. Its protein product is CASSEDMGRAQYF.

This clone was counted a few times. The V and J genes are TRBV5-1 and TRBJ2-1; 9 bases agree with TRBD1. Per the germline V gene, CDR1 is SGHRS and CDR2 is YFSETQ. V dropped 5 bases and J dropped 8; count of bases not matched to a gene: 5. The CDR3 sequence is 13 residues long. The CDR3 is CASREQGADEQFF. Here the CDR3 DNA reads TGCGCCAGCAGGGAACAGGGGGCGGATGAGCAGTTCTTC.

DNA for the CDR3: TGTGCCAGCACCCGAGGGGGTGCGGAGACCCAGTACTTC. Its protein product is CASTRGGAETQYF. V is TRBV7-2 and J is TRBJ2-5; tentative D call: TRBD1 (6 bases). V lost 7 bases and J 5 bases, leaving 14 bases between the germline ends. Looked up from germline, CDR1 is SGHTA and CDR2 is FQGNSA. The CDR3 totals 13 residues.

The J gene is TRBJ1-1, the V gene TRBV30; TRBD1 agrees at 8 bases. The V segment lost 0 bases and the J segment 6 bases; nucleotides outside the gene matches: 6. This CDR3 is 14 amino acids long. The germline V gene encodes CDR1 GTSNPN and CDR2 SVGIG (reference sequence). CDR3 DNA sequence: TGTGCCTGGAGTGTACAGGGGGGGCTGGCTGAAGCTTTCTTT. This gives the protein CAWSVQGGLAEAFF.

This chain uses TRBV27 with TRBJ2-1, with 8 bases aligning to TRBD2. Germline CDR1 reads MNHEY; CDR2 reads SMNVEV (reference sequence). The CDR3 runs to 16 residues. With 5 bases clipped from V and 2 bases from J, the junction kept 8 bases outside the gene matches. CDR3 sequence (DNA): TGTGCCAGCAGTCAAAATAGCGGGATCCCCTACAATGAGCAGTTCTTC. It yields the protein CASSQNSGIPYNEQFF.

This clone was picked up a small number of times. The chain carries TRBV21-1 and TRBJ1-2; TRBD1 is taken as the D call from the table, unchecked against the DNA. TRBV21-1 is designated a pseudogene. The CDR3 extends over 16 amino acids. Here the CDR3 reads CASSHQSRDRGKGYTF. DNA for the CDR3: TGTGCCAGCAGCCACCAAAGCCGAGACAGGGGGAAGGGCTACACCTTC.

This sequence joins TRBV9 and TRBJ2-7, with 7 bases lining up with TRBD2. V dropped 0 bases and J dropped 2; count of bases not matched to a gene: 14. Germline V gene lookup returns CDR1 SGDLS and CDR2 YYNGEE. This CDR3 is built from 18 residues. The CDR3 nucleotides are TGTGCCAGCAGCGTAGACCCGGGGAGGGCCACCAACACCTACGAGCAGTACTTC. Protein sequence: CASSVDPGRATNTYEQYF.

The chain carries TRBV5-4 and TRBJ2-3; TRBD1 might be the D (5 bases). The V end lost 0 bases, the J end lost 7 bases, and 9 bases lay between the germline ends. CDR1 and CDR2 from the germline V gene are SGHNT and YYREEE (reference sequence). The CDR3 loop spans 13 amino acids. CDR3 in amino acids: CASSLVGAHTQYF. The DNA of the CDR3 is TGTGCCAGCAGCTTGGTAGGGGCGCATACGCAGTATTTT.

The chain has TRBV18 and TRBJ2-7; 7 bases map to TRBD1. The germline CDR1 and CDR2 sequences are KGHSH and LQKENI. The CDR3 is 16 amino acids. V was clipped by 2 bases and J by 0 bases; unmatched bases: 7. CDR3 region: CASSPYATGSSYEQYF. The CDR3 DNA reads as TGTGCCAGCTCACCATACGCGACAGGGAGCTCCTACGAGCAGTACTTC.

The chain links TRBV5-1 to TRBJ2-1; TRBD2 agrees at 11 bases. The CDR3 has 14 amino acids. Per the germline V gene, CDR1 is SGHRS and CDR2 is YFSETQ. V trimming: 2 bases; J trimming: 8 bases; junction bases outside the gene matches: 3. This CDR3 reads CASSLTSGSHEQFF. The CDR3 region has the DNA TGCGCCAGCAGCTTAACTAGCGGGAGCCATGAGCAGTTCTTC.